The 24 T cell receptor beta chains given below trace back to one sample, sequenced in a study of T cell responses to AZD1222 COVID-19 vaccine. Profiled with immunoSEQ multiplex PCR; TCRdb holds only in-frame clones, not every one. This table holds about 97,000 clones, around nine tenths found once. The material was peripheral blood, obtained on day 0 of AZD1222 vaccination. The origin of the receptors is an adult in good health.

This chain uses TRBV5-1 with TRBJ2-4, with D perhaps TRBD1 (6 bases). The ends were cut back, 4 bases at V and 0 bases at J, with 8 bases in the middle. The CDR3 runs 14 residues. Per germline, CDR1 SGHRS and CDR2 YFSETQ. CDR3 sequence reads: CASSPDRAKNIQYF. CDR3 in DNA: TGCGCCAGCAGCCCGGACAGAGCCAAAAACATTCAGTACTTC.

This chain connects TRBV7-9 to TRBJ1-3, with D maybe TRBD1 (5 bases). Germline V gene sequence: CDR1 SEHNR, CDR2 FQNEAQ (reference sequence). This CDR3 is built from 14 residues. Trimming cost V 3 bases and J 3 bases, with 9 bases left between them. The DNA for the CDR3 is TGTGCCAGCAGCTTCGGGGCATATGGAAACACCATATATTTT. Protein sequence: CASSFGAYGNTIYF.

The J gene is TRBJ2-2, the V gene TRBV5-1; 7 bases are shared with TRBD1. The J segment lost 3 bases and the V segment lost 0 bases, leaving 2 bases of the junction unmatched. The CDR3 spans 15 residues. Germline V gene sequence: CDR1 SGHRS, CDR2 YFSETQ. This CDR3 is CASSLVQGDTGELFF. Written as DNA, the CDR3 is TGCGCCAGCAGCTTGGTTCAGGGGGACACCGGGGAGCTGTTTTTT. The whole variable domain, remainder taken from reference TRBV5-1 and TRBJ2-2, is KAGVTQTPRYLIKTRGQQVTLSCSPISGHRSVSWYQQTPGQGLQFLFEYFSETQRNKGNFPGRFSGRQFSNSRSEMNVSTLELGDSALYLCASSLVQGDTGELFFGEGSRLTVL.

The V and J genes are TRBV2 and TRBJ2-5; TRBD1 matches at 9 bases. This CDR3 comprises 17 residues. CDR1 and CDR2 (germline): SNHLY, FYNNEI. V trimming: 0 bases; J trimming: 4 bases; junction bases outside the gene matches: 9. The CDR3 region is CASSEANHGTGLETQYF. The DNA for the CDR3 is TGTGCCAGCAGTGAAGCGAACCACGGGACAGGGTTAGAGACCCAGTACTTC.

The gene calls are TRBV5-4 and TRBJ1-2, with 9 bases lining up with TRBD1. With V trimmed by 3 bases and J by 6 bases, 15 bases remained unmatched. The CDR3 is 17 residues long. Germline V gene lookup returns CDR1 SGHNT and CDR2 YYREEE (reference sequence). The CDR3 sequence is CASSSTGTGLVLDGYTF. Written as DNA, the CDR3 is TGTGCCAGCAGCTCAACCGGGACAGGGTTGGTATTGGATGGCTACACCTTC. The complete variable domain, with remaining parts taken from reference TRBV5-4 and TRBJ1-2, reads ETGVTQSPTHLIKTRGQQVTLRCSSQSGHNTVSWYQQALGQGPQFIFQYYREEENGRGNFPPRFSGLQFPNYSSELNVNALELDDSALYLCASSSTGTGLVLDGYTFGSGTRLTVV.

The chain links TRBV7-3 to TRBJ1-3; D is ambiguous. This CDR3 region has 15 residues. Between the trimmed V and J ends, which lost 2 bases and 2 bases, there was a span of 10 bases. The germline gives CDR1 SGHTA, CDR2 FQGTGA. The CDR3 DNA reads TGTGCCAGCAGCTTAGGGAGGGCCGCTGGAAACACCATATATTTT. Its protein is CASSLGRAAGNTIYF.

The rearrangement uses TRBV6-5 and TRBJ2-1, with a possible D match to TRBD1 (5 bases). CDR3 size: 14 residues. V was cut by 7 bases and J by 1 base, with 11 bases left in between. Germline CDR1 reads MNHEY; CDR2 reads SVGAGI. This CDR3 is CASNIRTSYNEQFF. The DNA of the CDR3 is TGTGCCAGCAATATTAGGACATCCTACAATGAGCAGTTCTTC.

The genes are TRBV7-3 and TRBJ2-1; 8 bases line up with TRBD2. Germline CDR1 and CDR2: SGHTA and FQGTGA. The CDR3 runs to 16 residues. V gave up 5 bases and J gave up 3 bases; unmatched junction bases: 9. CDR3 in DNA: TGTGCCAGCAGCCCTCAGGCGCGGGGGGACTACAATGAGCAGTTCTTC. Amino acid sequence: CASSPQARGDYNEQFF.

This clone has just one count. The genes are TRBV30 and TRBJ2-6, with TRBD2 as a possible D gene (6 bases). Trimming removed 2 bases at V and 2 bases at J, with 13 bases between. The CDR3 contains 16 residues. The V gene's germline CDR1 is GTSNPN and CDR2 SVGIG (reference sequence). The CDR3 loop reads CAWSRSGGAGANVLTF. The CDR3 coding sequence is TGTGCCTGGAGTCGTTCTGGAGGGGCTGGGGCCAACGTCCTGACTTTC.

This chain uses TRBV10-3 with TRBJ2-7; D ambiguous. Trimming shortened V by 7 bases and J by 3 bases, and 13 bases separated the two germline ends. CDR3 length: 13 amino acids. The germline gives CDR1 ENHRY, CDR2 SYGVKD. In DNA form, the CDR3 reads TGTGCCATCAATAAGGACCGCTACTACGAGCAGTACTTC. Its translation is CAINKDRYYEQYF.

This rearrangement joins TRBV23-1 to TRBJ1-1, with D possibly TRBD1 on 6 matching bases. TRBV23-1 is an ORF for which the function is uncertain. V was cut by 3 bases and J by 0 bases, with 17 bases left in between. The CDR3 loop spans 17 amino acids. CDR3 DNA sequence: TGCGCCAGCAGTCACCTCGACAGGCCTCCAATGAACACTGAAGCTTTCTTT. The encoded protein is CASSHLDRPPMNTEAFF.

With respect to this clone: Additional DNA sequences in this sample encode the identical CDR3. The chain recombines TRBV2 with TRBJ2-1, with D tentatively TRBD2 (6 bases). V shed 9 bases and J shed 10 bases, with 13 bases lying between them. Germline values: CDR1 SNHLY, CDR2 FYNNEI. The CDR3 is made up of 11 amino acids. The CDR3 DNA reads TGTGCCAGTATAGGCGGGATCGAGCAGTTCTTC. As protein: CASIGGIEQFF.

The CDR3 region has the DNA TGCAGCGTTGGGGCAGTCCAAGGGATTCTCTTTTTT. Translation gives CSVGAVQGILFF. The chain employs TRBV29-1 and TRBJ1-4; no reliable D call. Looked up from germline, CDR1 is SQVTM and CDR2 is ANQGSEA. The CDR3 has 12 residues. The germline V and J ends were trimmed by 4 bases and 17 bases, with 20 bases remaining between them.

J is TRBJ2-7 and V is TRBV2, with D possibly being TRBD1 (8 bases). The CDR3 length is 15 residues. Trimming shortened V by 7 bases and J by 1 base, and 17 bases separated the two germline ends. Germline V CDR1 and CDR2: SNHLY, FYNNEI. CDR3 in amino acids: CASKAIQGGSYEQYF. CDR3 bases: TGTGCCAGCAAGGCGATACAGGGGGGGTCCTACGAGCAGTACTTC. Complete variable domain (other parts from reference TRBV2 and TRBJ2-7): EPEVTQTPSHQVTQMGQEVILRCVPISNHLYFYWYRQILGQKVEFLVSFYNNEISEKSEIFDDQFSVERPDGSNFTLKIRSTKLEDSAMYFCASKAIQGGSYEQYFGPGTRLTVT.

The rearrangement joins TRBV4-3 to TRBJ2-7; 10 positions match TRBD2. Germline CDR1 LGHNA, CDR2 YSLEER. The CDR3 runs 17 residues. The junction had 7 bases not matched to a gene; V was cut back by 1 base and J by 1 base. The CDR3 DNA follows: TGCGCCAGCAGCCAAGCCTTAACTAGCGGGGCTTCCTACGAGCAGTACTTC. Its translation: CASSQALTSGASYEQYF.

The CDR3 DNA reads TGTGCCTTCGGGGGGGATACGCAGTATTTT. This translates into CAFGGDTQYF. V is TRBV30 and J is TRBJ2-3; the match to TRBD2 covers 7 bases. Unmatched junction bases numbered 1, after V lost 7 bases and J lost 6 bases. The CDR3 consists of 10 residues. Germline CDR1 GTSNPN, CDR2 SVGIG (reference sequence).

The chain carries TRBV28 and TRBJ1-5; 10 positions match TRBD1. V dropped 8 bases and J dropped 7; count of bases not matched to a gene: 11. CDR1 is MDHEN and CDR2 is SYDVKM in the germline V gene. CDR3 size: 15 residues. CDR3 bases: TGTGCCAGCCTGGGTTCCGGGACAGGGGTCCAGCCCCAGCATTTT. Encoded protein: CASLGSGTGVQPQHF.

V usage is TRBV9 and J usage is TRBJ1-3; a possible D gene is TRBD1 (5 bases). The CDR3 has 14 residues. V was pared by 2 bases and J by 2 bases, with 8 bases between. From germline, CDR1 is SGDLS and CDR2 YYNGEE. CDR3 sequence reads: CASSVLGAGNTIYF. CDR3 DNA sequence: TGTGCCAGCAGCGTTTTGGGGGCTGGAAACACCATATATTTT. The variable domain in full, completed from reference TRBV9 and TRBJ1-3, reads DSGVTQTPKHLITATGQRVTLRCSPRSGDLSVYWYQQSLDQGLQFLIQYYNGEERAKGNILERFSAQQFPDLHSELNLSSLELGDSALYFCASSVLGAGNTIYFGEGSWLTVV.

The CDR3 loop is CASSPGTGELFF. Written as DNA, the CDR3 is TGTGCCAGCAGCCCCGGGACCGGGGAGCTGTTTTTT. This chain joins TRBV7-3 and TRBJ2-2; no reliable D call. Germline values: CDR1 SGHTA, CDR2 FQGTGA. The CDR3 contains 12 residues. V lost 5 bases, J lost 5 bases, and 6 bases lay in between.

The CDR3 sequence: CASSEAGGANTEAFF. In DNA, the CDR3 is TGTGCCAGCAGTGAAGCGGGGGGCGCGAACACTGAAGCTTTCTTT. This rearrangement joins TRBV6-1 to TRBJ1-1; D is possibly TRBD1 (6 bases). In germline, CDR1 is MNHNS, CDR2 SASEGT. Trimming left V 0 bases short and J 1 base short, with 9 bases between. The CDR3 totals 15 residues.

The chain has TRBV20-1 and TRBJ1-1, with 8 nucleotides matching TRBD1. The CDR3 is made up of 11 amino acids. In germline, CDR1 is DFQATT, CDR2 SNEGSKA (reference sequence). After removal of 6 bases from V and 7 bases from J, the junction contained 4 bases not matched to a gene. CDR3 protein: CSARTGSEAFF. The DNA of the CDR3 is TGCAGTGCACGGACAGGGAGTGAAGCTTTCTTT.

The rearrangement joins TRBV6-2 or TRBV6-3 to TRBJ1-2; D is possibly TRBD1 (5 bases). Germline-derived CDR1 and CDR2 are MNHEY and SVGEGT. The ends were cut back, 5 bases at V and 4 bases at J, with 17 bases in the middle. The CDR3 contains 15 residues. CDR3: CASSKPPTETYGYTF. CDR3 nucleotide sequence: TGTGCCAGCAGTAAACCCCCGACAGAGACCTATGGCTACACCTTC.

The chain's CDR3 is CASSQLPRVGAEAFF. DNA for the CDR3: TGTGCCAGCAGCCAGTTACCCAGGGTAGGTGCTGAAGCTTTCTTT. The rearrangement links TRBV3-1 (or the pseudogene TRBV3-2) to TRBJ1-1, with D perhaps TRBD1 (5 bases). V was clipped by 3 bases and J by 6 bases, with 17 bases between them. Germline assignment: CDR1 LGHDT and CDR2 YNNKEL (reference sequence). The CDR3 is 15 amino acids.

This clone was seen a single time. This chain joins TRBV25-1 and TRBJ1-6; the D gene is possibly TRBD1 (6 bases). Between the trimmed V and J ends, which lost 4 bases and 4 bases, there was a span of 17 bases. CDR1 is MGHDK, CDR2 SYGVNS, per germline. The CDR3 loop spans 17 amino acids. The CDR3 reads CASSGEGGPYYNSPLHF. DNA for the CDR3: TGTGCCAGCAGTGGTGAGGGGGGGCCCTATTATAATTCACCCCTCCACTTT.